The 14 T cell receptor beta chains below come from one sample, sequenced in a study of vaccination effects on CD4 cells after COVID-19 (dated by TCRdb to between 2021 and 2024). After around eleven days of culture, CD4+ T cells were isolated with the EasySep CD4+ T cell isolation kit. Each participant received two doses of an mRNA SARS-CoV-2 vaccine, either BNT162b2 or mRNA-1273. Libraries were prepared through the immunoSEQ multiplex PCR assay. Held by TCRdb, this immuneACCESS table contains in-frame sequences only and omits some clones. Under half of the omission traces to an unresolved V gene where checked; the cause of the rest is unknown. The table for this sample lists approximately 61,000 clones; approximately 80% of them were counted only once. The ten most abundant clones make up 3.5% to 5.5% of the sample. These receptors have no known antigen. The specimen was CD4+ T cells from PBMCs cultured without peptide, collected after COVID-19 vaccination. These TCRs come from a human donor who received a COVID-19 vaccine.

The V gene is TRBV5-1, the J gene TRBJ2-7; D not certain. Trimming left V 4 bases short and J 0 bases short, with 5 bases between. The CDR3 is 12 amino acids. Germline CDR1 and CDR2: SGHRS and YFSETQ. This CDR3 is CASSRDSYEQYF. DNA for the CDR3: TGCGCCAGCAGCAGGGACTCCTACGAGCAGTACTTC.

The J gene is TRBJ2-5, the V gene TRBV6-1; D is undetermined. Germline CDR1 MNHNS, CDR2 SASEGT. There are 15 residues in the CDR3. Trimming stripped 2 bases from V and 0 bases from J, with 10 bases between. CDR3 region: CASSENGLYQETQYF. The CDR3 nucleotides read TGTGCCAGCAGTGAAAATGGCCTGTACCAAGAGACCCAGTACTTC.

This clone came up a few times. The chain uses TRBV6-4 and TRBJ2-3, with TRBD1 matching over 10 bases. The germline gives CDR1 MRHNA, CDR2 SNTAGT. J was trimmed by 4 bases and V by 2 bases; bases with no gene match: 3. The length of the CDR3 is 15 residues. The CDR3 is CASSDVTGGADTQYF. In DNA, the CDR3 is TGTGCCAGCAGTGACGTGACAGGGGGCGCAGATACGCAGTATTTT.

The CDR3 loop reads CAWTQGPSNQPQHF. The DNA for the CDR3 is TGTGCCTGGACTCAAGGACCGAGCAATCAGCCCCAGCATTTT. J is TRBJ1-5 and V is TRBV30; D not certain. Trimming removed 4 bases from V and 1 base from J, with 11 bases in between. Germline CDR1 reads GTSNPN; CDR2 reads SVGIG (reference sequence). This CDR3 region has 14 residues.

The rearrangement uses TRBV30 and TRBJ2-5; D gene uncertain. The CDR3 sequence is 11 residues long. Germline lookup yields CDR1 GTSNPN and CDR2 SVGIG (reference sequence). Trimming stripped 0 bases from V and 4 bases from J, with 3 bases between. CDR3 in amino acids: CAWSVPETQYF. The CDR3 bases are TGTGCCTGGAGTGTACCAGAGACCCAGTACTTC.

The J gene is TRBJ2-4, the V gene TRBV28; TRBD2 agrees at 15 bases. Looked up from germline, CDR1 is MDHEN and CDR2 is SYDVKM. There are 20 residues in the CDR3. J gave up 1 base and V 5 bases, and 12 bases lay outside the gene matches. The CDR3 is CASSRPGTSGRNGAKNIQYF. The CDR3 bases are TGTGCCAGCAGTAGACCCGGGACTAGCGGGAGGAATGGGGCCAAAAACATTCAGTACTTC.

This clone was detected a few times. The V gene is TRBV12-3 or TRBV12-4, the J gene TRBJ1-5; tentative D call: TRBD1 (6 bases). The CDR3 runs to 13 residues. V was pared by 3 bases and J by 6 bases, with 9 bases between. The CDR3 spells CASSLGGRQPQHF. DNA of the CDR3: TGTGCCAGCAGTTTGGGGGGGCGTCAGCCCCAGCATTTT.

CDR3 sequence (DNA): TGTGCCAGCACTTTCGTGGTGATGAACACTGAAGCTTTCTTT. Translating gives CASTFVVMNTEAFF. V and J are TRBV2 and TRBJ1-1, with unresolved D. CDR1 SNHLY and CDR2 FYNNEI come from the germline V gene. Trimming took off 7 bases at V and 0 bases at J, with 12 bases between the two ends. The CDR3 spans 14 residues.

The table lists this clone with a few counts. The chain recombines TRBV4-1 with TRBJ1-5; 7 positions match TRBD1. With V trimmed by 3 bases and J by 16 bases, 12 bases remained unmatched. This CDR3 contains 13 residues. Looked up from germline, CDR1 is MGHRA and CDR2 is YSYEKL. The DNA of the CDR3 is TGCGCCAGCAGCCAGGAACAGGGGTCGGGACGACATTTT. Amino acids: CASSQEQGSGRHF.

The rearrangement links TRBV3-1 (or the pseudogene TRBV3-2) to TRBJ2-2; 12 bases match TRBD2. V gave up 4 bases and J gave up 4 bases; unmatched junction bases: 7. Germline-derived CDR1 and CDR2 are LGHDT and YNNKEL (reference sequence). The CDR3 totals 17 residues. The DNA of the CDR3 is TGTGCCAGCAGCCCCCGACTAGCGGGGGCCCCCACCGGGGAGCTGTTTTTT. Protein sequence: CASSPRLAGAPTGELFF.

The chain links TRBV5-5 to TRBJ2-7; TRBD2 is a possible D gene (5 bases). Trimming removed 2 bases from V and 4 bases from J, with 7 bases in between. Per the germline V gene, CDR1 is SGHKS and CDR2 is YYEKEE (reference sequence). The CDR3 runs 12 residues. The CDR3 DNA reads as TGTGCCAGCAGCTTTCGGGGATACGAGCAGTACTTC. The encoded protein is CASSFRGYEQYF.

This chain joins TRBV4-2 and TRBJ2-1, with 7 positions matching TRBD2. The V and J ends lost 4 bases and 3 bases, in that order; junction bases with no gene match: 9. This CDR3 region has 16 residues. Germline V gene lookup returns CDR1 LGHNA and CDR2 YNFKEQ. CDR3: CASSLRKASGYNEQFF. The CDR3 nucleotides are TGTGCCAGCAGCCTCCGGAAAGCTAGCGGCTACAATGAGCAGTTCTTC.

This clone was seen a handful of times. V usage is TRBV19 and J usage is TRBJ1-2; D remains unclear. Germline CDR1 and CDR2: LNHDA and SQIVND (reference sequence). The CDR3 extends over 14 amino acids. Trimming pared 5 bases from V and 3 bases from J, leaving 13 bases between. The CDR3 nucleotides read TGTGCCAGTAGTTCTGGGGAGGGTTACTATGGCTACACCTTC. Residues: CASSSGEGYYGYTF.

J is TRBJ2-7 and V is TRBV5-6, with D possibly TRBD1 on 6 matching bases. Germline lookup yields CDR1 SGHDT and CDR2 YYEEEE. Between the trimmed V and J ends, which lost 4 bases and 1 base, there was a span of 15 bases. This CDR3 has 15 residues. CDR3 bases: TGTGCCAGCAGCCCACTTGACAGGCCTTCCTACGAGCAGTACTTC. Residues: CASSPLDRPSYEQYF.